This T cell receptor beta chain was found in a study of blood T cell repertoires in COVID-19. Whole-study context: T cells, B-cell-depleted T cells, or PBMCs provided the cDNA or gDNA that served as material.

The J segment lost 4 bases and the V segment lost 9 bases, leaving 8 bases of the junction unmatched. CDR3 size: 14 residues. Germline values: CDR1 KGHDR, CDR2 SFDVKD. As processed by the authors: Estimates of nucleated cell counts were drawn from the amplification of reference gene primers. Assay used: immunoSEQ multiplex PCR; TCRdb lists only in-frame clones, some missing. Clone size and V and J calls were adopted from that table, with D and trimming inferred from the DNA. The sample yields some 29,000 clones, roughly nine tenths seen once. The sequence came from a human donor in a cohort sampled during active COVID-19. The specimen sequenced was peripheral blood. V gene TRBV24-1 combines with J gene TRBJ2-3; 8 bases are shared with TRBD2. CDR3 residues: CATSRAGGADTQYF. CDR3 in DNA: TGTGCCACCTCTCGTGCCGGGGGGGCAGATACGCAGTATTTT.